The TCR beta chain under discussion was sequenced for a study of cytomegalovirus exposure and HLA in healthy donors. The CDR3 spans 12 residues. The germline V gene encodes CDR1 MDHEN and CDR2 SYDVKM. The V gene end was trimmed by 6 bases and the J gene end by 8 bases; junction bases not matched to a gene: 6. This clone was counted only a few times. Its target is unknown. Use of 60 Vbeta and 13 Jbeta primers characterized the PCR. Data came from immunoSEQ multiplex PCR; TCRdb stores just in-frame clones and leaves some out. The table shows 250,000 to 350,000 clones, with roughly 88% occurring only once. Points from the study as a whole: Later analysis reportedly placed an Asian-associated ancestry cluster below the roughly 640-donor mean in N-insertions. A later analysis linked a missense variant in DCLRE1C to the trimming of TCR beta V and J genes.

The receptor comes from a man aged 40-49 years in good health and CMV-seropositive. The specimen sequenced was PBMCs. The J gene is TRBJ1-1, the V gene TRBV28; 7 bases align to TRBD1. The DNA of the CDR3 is TGTGCCAGCAGAGAATTGACAGGGGAAGCTTTCTTT. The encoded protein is CASRELTGEAFF.